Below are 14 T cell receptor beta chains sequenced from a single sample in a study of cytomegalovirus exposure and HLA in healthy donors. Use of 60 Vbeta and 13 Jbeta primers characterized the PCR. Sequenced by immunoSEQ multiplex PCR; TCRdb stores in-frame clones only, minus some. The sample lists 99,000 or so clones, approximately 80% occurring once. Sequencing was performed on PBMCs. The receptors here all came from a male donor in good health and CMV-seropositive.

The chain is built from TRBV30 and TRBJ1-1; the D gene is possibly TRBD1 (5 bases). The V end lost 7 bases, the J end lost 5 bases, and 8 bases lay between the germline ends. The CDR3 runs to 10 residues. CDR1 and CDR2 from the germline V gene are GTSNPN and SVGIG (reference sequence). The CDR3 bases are TGTGCCTTTGGACAAACTGAAGCTTTCTTT. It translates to CAFGQTEAFF.

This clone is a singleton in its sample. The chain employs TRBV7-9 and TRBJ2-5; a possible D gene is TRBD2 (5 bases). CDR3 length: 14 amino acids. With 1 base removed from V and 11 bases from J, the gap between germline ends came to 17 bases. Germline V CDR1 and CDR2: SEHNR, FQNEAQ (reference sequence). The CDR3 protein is CASSLDPVEDLQYF. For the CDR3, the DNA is TGTGCCAGCAGCTTAGACCCAGTGGAGGATCTTCAGTACTTC. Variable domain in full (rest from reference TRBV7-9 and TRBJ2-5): DTGVSQNPRHKITKRGQNVTFRCDPISEHNRLYWYRQTLGQGPEFLTYFQNEAQLEKSRLLSDRFSAERPKGSFSTLEIQRTEQGDSAMYLCASSLDPVEDLQYFGPGTRLLVL.

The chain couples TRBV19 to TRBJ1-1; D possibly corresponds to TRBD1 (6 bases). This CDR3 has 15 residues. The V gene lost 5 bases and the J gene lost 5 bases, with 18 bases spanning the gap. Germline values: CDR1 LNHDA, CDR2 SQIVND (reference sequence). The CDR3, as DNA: TGTGCCAGTAGTTTGCCCAGGGGAAGCGAAACTGAAGCTTTCTTT. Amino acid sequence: CASSLPRGSETEAFF.

This CDR3 reads CASSLPQSDYEQYF. The CDR3 DNA reads TGTGCCAGCAGCTTACCACAGTCTGACTACGAGCAGTACTTC. The chain carries TRBV13 and TRBJ2-7; D gene ambiguous. This CDR3 contains 14 residues. CDR1 and CDR2 from the germline V gene are PRHDT and FYEKMQ (reference sequence). Trimming cost V 2 bases and J 3 bases, with 11 bases left between them.

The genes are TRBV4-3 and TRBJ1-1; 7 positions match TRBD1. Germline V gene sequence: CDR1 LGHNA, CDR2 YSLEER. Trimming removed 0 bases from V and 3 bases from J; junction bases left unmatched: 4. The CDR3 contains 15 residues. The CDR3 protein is CASSQDDTGDTEAFF. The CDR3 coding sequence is TGCGCCAGCAGCCAAGATGATACAGGGGACACTGAAGCTTTCTTT.

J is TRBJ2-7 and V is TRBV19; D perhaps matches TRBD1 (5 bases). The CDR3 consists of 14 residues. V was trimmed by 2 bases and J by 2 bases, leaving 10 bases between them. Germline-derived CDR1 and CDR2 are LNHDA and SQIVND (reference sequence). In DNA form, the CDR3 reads TGTGCCAGTAGTATACGAACAGGTCCCTACGAGCAGTACTTC. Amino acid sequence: CASSIRTGPYEQYF.

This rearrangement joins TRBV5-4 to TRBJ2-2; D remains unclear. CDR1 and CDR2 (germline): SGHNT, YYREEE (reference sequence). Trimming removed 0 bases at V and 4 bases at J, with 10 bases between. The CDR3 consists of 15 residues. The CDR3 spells CASSLVAVGTGELFF. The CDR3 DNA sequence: TGTGCCAGCAGCTTGGTCGCAGTTGGCACCGGGGAGCTGTTTTTT.

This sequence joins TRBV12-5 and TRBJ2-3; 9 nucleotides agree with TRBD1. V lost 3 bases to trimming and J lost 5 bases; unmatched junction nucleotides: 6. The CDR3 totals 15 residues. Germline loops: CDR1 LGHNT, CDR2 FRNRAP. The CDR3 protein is CASGLGGTGLDTQYF. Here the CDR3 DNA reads TGTGCTAGTGGTTTAGGAGGGACAGGGTTAGATACGCAGTATTTT.

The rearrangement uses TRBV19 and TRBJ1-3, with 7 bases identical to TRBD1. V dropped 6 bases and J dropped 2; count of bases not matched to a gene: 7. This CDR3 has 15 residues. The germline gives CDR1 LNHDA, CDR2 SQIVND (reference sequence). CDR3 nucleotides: TGTGCCAGTAGAATCGACAGGGTAGCTGGAAACACCATATATTTT. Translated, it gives CASRIDRVAGNTIYF.

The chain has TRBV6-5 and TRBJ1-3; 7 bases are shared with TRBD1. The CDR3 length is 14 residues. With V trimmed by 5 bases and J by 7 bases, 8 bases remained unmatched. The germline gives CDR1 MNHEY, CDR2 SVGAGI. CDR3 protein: CASSVDRERNTIYF. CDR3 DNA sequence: TGTGCCAGCAGTGTCGACAGGGAGCGGAACACCATATATTTT.

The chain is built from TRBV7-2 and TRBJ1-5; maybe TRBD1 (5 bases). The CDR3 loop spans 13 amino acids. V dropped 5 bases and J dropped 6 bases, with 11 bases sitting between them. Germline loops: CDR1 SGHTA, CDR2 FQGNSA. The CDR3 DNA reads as TGTGCCAGCAGCACCAGCCAGGGTCAGCCCCAGCATTTT. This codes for CASSTSQGQPQHF. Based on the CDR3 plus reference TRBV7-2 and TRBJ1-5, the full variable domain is GAGVSQSPSNKVTEKGKDVELRCDPISGHTALYWYRQSLGQGLEFLIYFQGNSAPDKSGLPSDRFSAERTGGSVSTLTIQRTQQEDSAVYLCASSTSQGQPQHFGDGTRLSIL.

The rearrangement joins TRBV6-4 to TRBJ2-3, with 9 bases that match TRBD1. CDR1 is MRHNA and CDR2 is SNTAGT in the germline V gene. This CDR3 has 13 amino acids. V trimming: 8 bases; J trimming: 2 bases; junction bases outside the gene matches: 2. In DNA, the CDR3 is TGTGCCAGCTCACAGGGGGCCACAGATACGCAGTATTTT. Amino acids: CASSQGATDTQYF.

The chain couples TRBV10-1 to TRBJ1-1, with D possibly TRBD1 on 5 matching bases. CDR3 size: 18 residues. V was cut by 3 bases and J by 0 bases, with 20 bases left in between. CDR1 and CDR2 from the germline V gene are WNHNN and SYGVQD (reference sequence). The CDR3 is CASSEVKQGIPLNTEAFF. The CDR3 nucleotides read TGCGCCAGCAGTGAAGTCAAGCAGGGAATCCCGTTGAACACTGAAGCTTTCTTT.

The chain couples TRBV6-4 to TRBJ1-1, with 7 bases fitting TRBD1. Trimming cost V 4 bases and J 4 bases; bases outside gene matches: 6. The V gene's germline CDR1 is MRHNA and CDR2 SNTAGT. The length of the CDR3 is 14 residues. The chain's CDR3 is CASSVDRAGTEAFF. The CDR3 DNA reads TGTGCCAGCAGTGTAGACAGGGCGGGCACTGAAGCTTTCTTT.